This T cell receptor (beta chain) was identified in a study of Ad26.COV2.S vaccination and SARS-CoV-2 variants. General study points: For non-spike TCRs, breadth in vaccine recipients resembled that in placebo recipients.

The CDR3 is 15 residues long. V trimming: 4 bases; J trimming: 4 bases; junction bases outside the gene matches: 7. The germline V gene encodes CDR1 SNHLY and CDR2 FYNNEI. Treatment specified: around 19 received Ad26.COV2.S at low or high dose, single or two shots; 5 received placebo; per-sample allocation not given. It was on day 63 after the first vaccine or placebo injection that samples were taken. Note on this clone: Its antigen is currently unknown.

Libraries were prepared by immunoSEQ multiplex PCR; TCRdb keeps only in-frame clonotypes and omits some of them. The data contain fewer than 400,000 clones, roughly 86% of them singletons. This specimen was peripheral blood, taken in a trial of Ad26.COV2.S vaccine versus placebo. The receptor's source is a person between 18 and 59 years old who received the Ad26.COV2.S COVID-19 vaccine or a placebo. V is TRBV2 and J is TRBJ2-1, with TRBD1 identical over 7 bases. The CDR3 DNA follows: TGTGCCAGCAGTGCTGAGACAGGGAGTTACAATGAGCAGTTCTTC. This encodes CASSAETGSYNEQFF.